Following are 22 T cell receptor beta chains from one sample sequenced in a study of beta chain features in type 1 diabetes. Study results and limitations: People with Type 1 diabetes carried modestly yet significantly shorter TCRB CDR3s in all four CD4+ subsets.

Their specific antigens are unknown. The isolated RNA, all of it, was reverse transcribed, so expressed TCRB transcripts were what got sequenced. Generated by immunoSEQ multiplex PCR, the TCRdb table keeps only in-frame clones and is missing some. The sample contains 200,000 to 300,000 clones, around 9.9% of which appear only once. Sequenced: naive CD4+ T cells from blood. Every receptor here comes from a man aged 30-40 years with type 1 diabetes.

The chain couples TRBV5-1 to TRBJ1-3, with D unresolved. The CDR3 contains 16 residues. The V and J ends lost 3 bases and 1 base respectively, with 14 bases between them. Germline CDR1 SGHRS, CDR2 YFSETQ. The CDR3 DNA reads as TGCGCCAGCAGCTCCACACGACTCGCTTCTGGAAACACCATATATTTT. Its protein product is CASSSTRLASGNTIYF.

This clone was found a few times. The rearrangement joins TRBV2 to TRBJ2-5; D not certain. CDR1 is SNHLY, CDR2 FYNNEI, per germline. V lost 7 bases and J lost 1, with 13 bases in between. This CDR3 is built from 14 residues. CDR3 nucleotides: TGTGCCAGCAACATATCGCCTAGCCAAGAGACCCAGTACTTC. Translated: CASNISPSQETQYF.

The chain joins TRBV6-5 to TRBJ2-3; 11 bases are shared with TRBD2. This CDR3 is 15 amino acids long. Germline-derived CDR1 and CDR2 are MNHEY and SVGAGI. V shed 2 bases, J shed 6 bases, and the junction held 4 bases outside the gene matches. Here the CDR3 reads CASSYVAGGPDTQYF. CDR3 bases: TGTGCCAGCAGTTACGTAGCGGGGGGGCCTGATACGCAGTATTTT.

The V gene is TRBV11-3, the J gene TRBJ2-3; D might be TRBD1 (5 bases). V dropped 5 bases and J dropped 4 bases, with 10 bases sitting between them. The CDR3 has 13 amino acids. In germline, CDR1 is SGHNT, CDR2 YENEEA. The CDR3 loop reads CASSRATADTQYF. Here the CDR3 DNA reads TGTGCCAGCAGCCGCGCGACAGCAGATACGCAGTATTTT. Together with reference TRBV11-3 and TRBJ2-3, the CDR3 gives the full variable domain: EAGVVQSPRYKIIEKKQPVAFWCNPISGHNTLYWYLQNLGQGPELLIRYENEEAVDDSQLPKDRFSAERLKGVDSTLKIQPAELGDSAVYLCASSRATADTQYFGPGTRLTVL.

This clone was picked up a small number of times. The rearrangement uses TRBV4-2 and TRBJ2-2, with 9 bases that match TRBD1. The CDR3 extends over 17 amino acids. In germline, CDR1 is LGHNA, CDR2 YNFKEQ. V was clipped by 0 bases and J by 4 bases; unmatched bases: 6. This CDR3 is CASSQEPGDRATGELFF. CDR3 DNA sequence: TGTGCCAGCAGCCAAGAACCCGGGGACAGGGCCACCGGGGAGCTGTTTTTT.

This clone was observed a few times. The chain couples TRBV5-1 to TRBJ1-2; 8 nucleotides align to TRBD1. The CDR3 spans 14 residues. Germline lookup yields CDR1 SGHRS and CDR2 YFSETQ. V was clipped by 4 bases and J by 4 bases; unmatched bases: 6. The CDR3 DNA reads TGCGCCAGCAGCAATGGACAGGGAAGCTATGGCTACACCTTC. It encodes CASSNGQGSYGYTF.

The chain links TRBV6-1 to TRBJ1-5, with 7 positions matching TRBD1. Losses at the gene ends were 3 bases for V and 15 bases for J; bases not matched to a gene: 11. Germline lookup yields CDR1 MNHNS and CDR2 SASEGT. The CDR3 is 13 amino acids. In DNA form, the CDR3 reads TGTGCCAGCAGTGAGGGACCCCGGGACAGAAGGCATTTT. Translation: CASSEGPRDRRHF.

The genes are TRBV7-3 and TRBJ1-6; the D gene is possibly TRBD1 (5 bases). Trimming shortened V by 10 bases and J by 9 bases, and 16 bases separated the two germline ends. The CDR3 extends over 13 amino acids. In germline, CDR1 is SGHTA, CDR2 FQGTGA. The CDR3 nucleotides read TGTGCCACCTCGCGGGGGGAGGGTTCACCCCTCCACTTT. It is translated as CATSRGEGSPLHF.

CDR3 loop: CACQGAGGYTF. The CDR3 region has the DNA TGTGCCTGTCAGGGGGCGGGTGGCTACACCTTC. This chain uses TRBV30 with TRBJ1-2; 8 nucleotides agree with TRBD1. The V gene end was trimmed by 6 bases and the J gene end by 7 bases; junction bases not matched to a gene: 4. Germline V CDR1 and CDR2: GTSNPN, SVGIG (reference sequence). The CDR3 consists of 11 residues.

J is TRBJ2-3 and V is TRBV5-4; 8 bases are a match to TRBD2. The J segment lost 6 bases and the V segment lost 0 bases, leaving 6 bases of the junction unmatched. The CDR3 is 15 amino acids. Germline lookup yields CDR1 SGHNT and CDR2 YYREEE (reference sequence). The DNA of the CDR3 is TGTGCCAGCAGCTTGGTAGCGGGGCCCCCCGATACGCAGTATTTT. Protein sequence: CASSLVAGPPDTQYF.

The CDR3 region is CASSRSGGAGNTIYF. The CDR3 coding sequence is TGTGCCAGCAGCCGGAGCGGGGGCGCAGGAAACACCATATATTTT. This rearrangement joins TRBV7-2 to TRBJ1-3, with TRBD1 as a possible D gene (6 bases). Trimming pared 5 bases from V and 4 bases from J, leaving 15 bases between. The germline V gene has CDR1 SGHTA and CDR2 FQGNSA. CDR3 length: 15 amino acids.

This clone was seen a handful of times. The J gene is TRBJ1-1, the V gene TRBV10-3, with TRBD1 matching over 7 bases. The CDR3 contains 14 residues. Trimming removed 3 bases from V and 8 bases from J; junction bases left unmatched: 9. Germline V lookup: CDR1 ENHRY, CDR2 SYGVKD. The CDR3 sequence is CAISDPTDREEAFF. The DNA for the CDR3 is TGTGCCATCAGTGATCCTACTGACAGGGAGGAAGCTTTCTTT.

This clone was detected only a few times. The chain recombines TRBV18 with TRBJ2-1, with 8 nucleotides matching TRBD2. Germline V lookup: CDR1 KGHSH, CDR2 LQKENI. The CDR3 totals 16 residues. With 0 bases clipped from V and 7 bases from J, the junction kept 8 bases outside the gene matches. The CDR3 nucleotides are TGTGCCAGCTCACCACCGTATCGGGAGGGACGGAATGAGCAGTTCTTC. It specifies CASSPPYREGRNEQFF.

This chain connects TRBV7-9 to TRBJ1-6; the match to TRBD1 covers 9 bases. The V gene end was trimmed by 3 bases and the J gene end by 4 bases; junction bases not matched to a gene: 4. There are 16 residues in the CDR3. CDR1 and CDR2 (germline): SEHNR, FQNEAQ (reference sequence). The CDR3 nucleotides read TGTGCCAGCAGCTTCATGGGACAGGGTTATAATTCACCCCTCCACTTT. This gives the protein CASSFMGQGYNSPLHF.

The chain carries TRBV7-8 and TRBJ2-2; 7 nucleotides align to TRBD1. The CDR3 spans 18 residues. Germline lookup yields CDR1 SGHVS and CDR2 FQNEAQ. J was trimmed by 5 bases and V by 5 bases; bases with no gene match: 17. CDR3 protein: CASSRRRASGGRTGELFF. The CDR3 bases are TGTGCCAGCAGCCGAAGACGGGCCTCAGGGGGTCGGACCGGGGAGCTGTTTTTT.

This clone was observed a handful of times. The chain uses TRBV30 and TRBJ2-1; D remains ambiguous. The CDR3 contains 11 residues. Trimming shortened V by 0 bases and J by 8 bases, and 5 bases separated the two germline ends. Germline V CDR1 and CDR2: GTSNPN, SVGIG (reference sequence). For the CDR3, the DNA is TGTGCCTGGAGTGTAAAGCATGAGCAGTTCTTC. Translation: CAWSVKHEQFF.

The chain employs TRBV7-6 and TRBJ2-7; TRBD2 might be the D (6 bases). The V end was cut by 7 bases, the J end by 6 bases, with 19 bases between. CDR1 is SGHVS and CDR2 is FNYEAQ in the germline V gene. The CDR3 contains 14 residues. The CDR3 is CASTTGPGTVEQYF. CDR3 bases: TGTGCCAGCACAACCGGCCCCGGGACTGTCGAGCAGTACTTC.

The genes are TRBV5-8 and TRBJ1-1; TRBD1 is a possible D gene (5 bases). With 0 bases removed from V and 3 bases from J, the gap between germline ends came to 9 bases. This CDR3 spans 14 amino acids. Germline loops: CDR1 SGHTS, CDR2 YDEGEE. The CDR3 sequence: CASSLVQGYTEAFF. In DNA, the CDR3 is TGTGCCAGCAGCTTGGTTCAGGGTTACACTGAAGCTTTCTTT. Combining the CDR3 with reference TRBV5-8 and TRBJ1-1 gives the whole variable domain EAGVTQSPTHLIKTRGQQATLRCSPISGHTSVYWYQQALGLGLQFLLWYDEGEERNRGNFPPRFSGRQFPNYSSELNVNALELEDSALYLCASSLVQGYTEAFFGQGTRLTVV.

V is TRBV28 and J is TRBJ2-7, with TRBD2 as a possible D gene (7 bases). Per germline, CDR1 MDHEN and CDR2 SYDVKM. Deletions cut 5 bases from V and 0 bases from J, with 17 bases between. CDR3 length: 16 residues. The CDR3 reads CASSPGGQQSSYEQYF. The CDR3 DNA follows: TGTGCCAGCAGTCCCGGGGGGCAGCAGAGCTCCTACGAGCAGTACTTC. Full variable domain (rest looked up from reference TRBV28 and TRBJ2-7): DVKVTQSSRYLVKRTGEKVFLECVQDMDHENMFWYRQDPGLGLRLIYFSYDVKMKEKGDIPEGYSVSREKKERFSLILESASTNQTSMYLCASSPGGQQSSYEQYFGPGTRLTVT.

In its sample, this clone was seen a few times. The V call is TRBV5-1, the J call TRBJ1-1, with TRBD1 matching 8 bases. This CDR3 spans 14 amino acids. Looked up from germline, CDR1 is SGHRS and CDR2 is YFSETQ. V trimming: 0 bases; J trimming: 3 bases; junction bases outside the gene matches: 1. The CDR3 reads CASSLGTGHTEAFF. The CDR3 nucleotides read TGCGCCAGCAGCTTGGGGACAGGGCACACTGAAGCTTTCTTT.

This clone was seen a handful of times. J is TRBJ2-1 and V is TRBV29-1; 15 nucleotides line up with TRBD2. CDR3 length: 13 residues. After removal of 7 bases from V and 10 bases from J, the junction contained 5 bases not matched to a gene. Germline CDR1 reads SQVTM; CDR2 reads ANQGSEA. For the CDR3, the DNA is TGCAGCGCTGGGACTAGCGGGGGGACAGAGCAGTTCTTC. Translated: CSAGTSGGTEQFF.

This clone showed up just a few times. The V call is TRBV30, the J call TRBJ1-2, with unresolved D. Looked up from germline, CDR1 is GTSNPN and CDR2 is SVGIG (reference sequence). Trimming left V 4 bases short and J 0 bases short, with 12 bases between. The CDR3 is 14 residues long. The CDR3: CAWTRRYSNYGYTF. In DNA form, the CDR3 reads TGTGCCTGGACCCGCCGATACTCTAACTATGGCTACACCTTC. The full variable domain, completed using reference TRBV30 and TRBJ1-2, is SQTIHQWPATLVQPVGSPLSLECTVEGTSNPNLYWYRQAAGRGLQLLFYSVGIGQISSEVPQNLSASRPQDRQFILSSKKLLLSDSGFYLCAWTRRYSNYGYTFGSGTRLTVV.